This is a list of T cell receptor beta chains from one sample in a study of blood T cell repertoires in COVID-19. Some clones are missing from TCRdb's copy, which holds only in-frame ones; the method was immunoSEQ multiplex PCR. The profile covers roughly 100,000 clones, with roughly 80% appearing a single time and roughly 15% taken by the ten largest. The sequenced sample was peripheral blood. All receptors derive from a woman over 75 with acute or convalescent COVID-19. Each CDR3 is given with its conserved first and last residue. Each record gives: V gene, D gene, J gene, clone size, CDR3 protein, CDR3 DNA. D genes are given only for firm matches. Clone size is shown for a subset of rows, as once, few, many or a class of expanded clone.

V gene: TRBV2; D gene: NA; J gene: TRBJ2-1; clone size: NA; CDR3 protein: CASSDGGNEQFF; CDR3 DNA: TGTGCCAGCAGTGATGGCGGCAATGAGCAGTTCTTC
V gene: TRBV19; D gene: NA; J gene: TRBJ1-5; clone size: NA; CDR3 protein: CASSTRQLNQPQHF; CDR3 DNA: TGTGCCAGTAGTACTCGACAGCTCAATCAGCCCCAGCATTTT
V gene: TRBV10-2; D gene: TRBD2; J gene: TRBJ2-1; clone size: NA; CDR3 protein: CASRTGTSGNYNEQFF; CDR3 DNA: TGCGCCAGCAGGACCGGGACTAGCGGGAATTACAATGAGCAGTTCTTC
V gene: TRBV3-1/TRBV3-2; D gene: TRBD1; J gene: TRBJ1-2; clone size: NA; CDR3 protein: CASSHGTAHGYTF; CDR3 DNA: TGTGCCAGCAGCCACGGGACAGCGCATGGCTACACCTTC
V gene: TRBV12-3/TRBV12-4; D gene: TRBD2; J gene: TRBJ2-2; clone size: NA; CDR3 protein: CASAGETGELFF; CDR3 DNA: TGTGCCAGCGCGGGAGAGACCGGGGAGCTGTTTTTT
V gene: TRBV24-1; D gene: NA; J gene: TRBJ2-3; clone size: NA; CDR3 protein: CATSDPQRGDTQYF; CDR3 DNA: TGTGCCACCAGTGATCCCCAACGGGGAGATACGCAGTATTTT
V gene: TRBV21-1; D gene: NA; J gene: TRBJ2-1; clone size: NA; CDR3 protein: CASSQGIYNEQFF; CDR3 DNA: TGTGCCAGCTCCCAGGGAATCTACAATGAGCAGTTCTTC
V gene: TRBV3-1/TRBV3-2; D gene: TRBD1; J gene: TRBJ1-2; clone size: NA; CDR3 protein: CASSHNRGQGYTF; CDR3 DNA: TGTGCCAGCAGCCATAACAGGGGGCAAGGCTACACCTTC
V gene: TRBV7-2; D gene: TRBD2; J gene: TRBJ2-2; clone size: NA; CDR3 protein: CASSLDSGIGYTGELFF; CDR3 DNA: TGTGCCAGCAGCTTAGATAGCGGGATAGGGTACACCGGGGAGCTGTTTTTT
V gene: TRBV15; D gene: NA; J gene: TRBJ2-7; clone size: NA; CDR3 protein: CATSRVSGPSYEQYF; CDR3 DNA: TGTGCCACCAGCAGAGTTAGCGGTCCTTCCTACGAGCAGTACTTC
V gene: TRBV19; D gene: NA; J gene: TRBJ2-6; clone size: NA; CDR3 protein: CASSIGSSGANVLTF; CDR3 DNA: TGTGCCAGTAGTATCGGGAGCTCTGGGGCCAACGTCCTGACTTTC
V gene: TRBV29-1; D gene: TRBD1; J gene: TRBJ1-2; clone size: NA; CDR3 protein: CSVEDRQGNGYTF; CDR3 DNA: TGCAGCGTTGAAGATCGACAGGGGAATGGCTACACCTTC
V gene: TRBV19; D gene: TRBD2; J gene: TRBJ2-1; clone size: NA; CDR3 protein: CASSIVPSGIYNEQFF; CDR3 DNA: TGTGCCAGTAGTATAGTACCTAGCGGGATCTACAATGAGCAGTTCTTC
V gene: TRBV28; D gene: NA; J gene: TRBJ2-3; clone size: once; CDR3 protein: CASTDSGRSTDTQYF; CDR3 DNA: TGTGCCAGCACCGATTCGGGTAGGAGCACAGATACGCAGTATTTT
V gene: TRBV6-5; D gene: NA; J gene: TRBJ2-1; clone size: NA; CDR3 protein: CASSYDNYNEQFF; CDR3 DNA: TGTGCCAGCAGTTACGACAACTACAATGAGCAGTTCTTC
V gene: TRBV29-1; D gene: TRBD2; J gene: TRBJ2-7; clone size: NA; CDR3 protein: CSVGDSGRGSEQYF; CDR3 DNA: TGCAGCGTTGGGGATAGCGGGAGGGGGAGCGAGCAGTACTTC
V gene: TRBV2; D gene: TRBD1; J gene: TRBJ1-2; clone size: few; CDR3 protein: CASSEASLGQGVGYTF; CDR3 DNA: TGTGCCAGCAGTGAAGCGAGCCTCGGACAGGGGGTTGGCTACACCTTC
V gene: TRBV5-1; D gene: TRBD2; J gene: TRBJ2-1; clone size: NA; CDR3 protein: CASSFLTSGGNNEQFF; CDR3 DNA: TGCGCCAGCAGCTTCTTGACTAGCGGGGGGAACAATGAGCAGTTCTTC
V gene: TRBV29-1; D gene: NA; J gene: TRBJ2-7; clone size: once; CDR3 protein: CSVGAFSSYEQYF; CDR3 DNA: TGCAGCGTTGGCGCTTTTAGCTCCTACGAGCAGTACTTC
V gene: TRBV18; D gene: TRBD1; J gene: TRBJ1-1; clone size: NA; CDR3 protein: CASSTDRANTEAFF; CDR3 DNA: TGTGCCAGCTCAACGGACAGGGCGAACACTGAAGCTTTCTTT
V gene: TRBV3-1/TRBV3-2; D gene: NA; J gene: TRBJ2-5; clone size: NA; CDR3 protein: CASSPPLSWQETQYF; CDR3 DNA: TGTGCCAGCAGCCCACCCCTGAGTTGGCAAGAGACCCAGTACTTC
V gene: TRBV2; D gene: NA; J gene: TRBJ1-3; clone size: NA; CDR3 protein: CASTIEGAGNTIYF; CDR3 DNA: TGTGCCAGCACGATTGAAGGGGCAGGAAACACCATATATTTT
V gene: TRBV9; D gene: NA; J gene: TRBJ2-7; clone size: NA; CDR3 protein: CASSQGGNDDEQYF; CDR3 DNA: TGTGCCAGCAGTCAAGGCGGGAATGACGACGAGCAGTACTTC
V gene: TRBV7-2; D gene: NA; J gene: TRBJ2-2; clone size: NA; CDR3 protein: CASSVQGFTGELFF; CDR3 DNA: TGTGCCAGCAGCGTCCAGGGGTTCACCGGGGAGCTGTTTTTT
V gene: TRBV7-8; D gene: NA; J gene: TRBJ2-5; clone size: NA; CDR3 protein: CASRIRGGTQYF; CDR3 DNA: TGTGCCAGCCGAATTAGAGGGGGGACCCAGTACTTC
V gene: TRBV19; D gene: NA; J gene: TRBJ2-6; clone size: NA; CDR3 protein: CASSMEGSGANVLTF; CDR3 DNA: TGTGCCAGTAGTATGGAGGGCTCTGGGGCCAACGTCCTGACTTTC
V gene: TRBV30; D gene: TRBD2; J gene: TRBJ2-2; clone size: NA; CDR3 protein: CAWSMRASGSRELFF; CDR3 DNA: TGTGCCTGGAGTATGAGGGCTAGCGGGAGCCGGGAGCTGTTTTTT
V gene: TRBV6-5; D gene: NA; J gene: TRBJ2-3; clone size: NA; CDR3 protein: CASEKGRGTDTQYF; CDR3 DNA: TGTGCCAGCGAGAAGGGGCGCGGCACAGATACGCAGTATTTT
V gene: TRBV27; D gene: NA; J gene: TRBJ1-6; clone size: NA; CDR3 protein: CASSLLAGSYNSPLHF; CDR3 DNA: TGTGCCAGCAGTTTATTGGCAGGGTCCTATAATTCACCCCTCCACTTT
V gene: TRBV7-9; D gene: TRBD1; J gene: TRBJ2-1; clone size: NA; CDR3 protein: CASSPNPGTGGSYNEQFF; CDR3 DNA: TGTGCCAGCAGCCCTAACCCCGGGACAGGGGGCTCCTACAATGAGCAGTTCTTC
V gene: TRBV11-2; D gene: NA; J gene: TRBJ2-3; clone size: NA; CDR3 protein: CASSFRESLATDTQYF; CDR3 DNA: TGTGCCAGCAGCTTTCGGGAGTCCCTCGCCACGGATACGCAGTATTTT
V gene: TRBV13; D gene: TRBD2; J gene: TRBJ2-1; clone size: NA; CDR3 protein: CASSPNLGVAGYNEQFF; CDR3 DNA: TGTGCCAGCAGCCCAAACCTCGGAGTAGCGGGCTACAATGAGCAGTTCTTC
V gene: TRBV29-1; D gene: TRBD1; J gene: TRBJ2-1; clone size: NA; CDR3 protein: CSGGQGAYNEQFF; CDR3 DNA: TGCAGCGGGGGGCAGGGGGCCTACAATGAGCAGTTCTTC
V gene: TRBV27; D gene: TRBD1; J gene: TRBJ2-7; clone size: NA; CDR3 protein: CASSRPGTGYYEQYF; CDR3 DNA: TGTGCCAGCAGCCGTCCCGGGACAGGTTACTACGAGCAGTACTTC
V gene: TRBV10-1; D gene: NA; J gene: TRBJ2-7; clone size: NA; CDR3 protein: CASRPRATGEQYF; CDR3 DNA: TGCGCCAGCAGGCCTAGAGCGACCGGCGAGCAGTACTTC
V gene: TRBV7-9; D gene: NA; J gene: TRBJ1-4; clone size: NA; CDR3 protein: CASSLTRTGLTTNEKLFF; CDR3 DNA: TGTGCCAGCAGCTTAACTCGCACAGGGCTAACAACTAATGAAAAACTGTTTTTT
V gene: TRBV19; D gene: TRBD2; J gene: TRBJ2-1; clone size: few; CDR3 protein: CASSIEGSGRTGNEQFF; CDR3 DNA: TGTGCCAGTAGTATAGAAGGTAGCGGGAGGACCGGCAATGAGCAGTTCTTC
V gene: TRBV27; D gene: TRBD1; J gene: TRBJ1-1; clone size: NA; CDR3 protein: CASSPSTGRDTEAFF; CDR3 DNA: TGTGCCAGCAGTCCCTCGACAGGGAGAGATACTGAAGCTTTCTTT
V gene: TRBV6-5; D gene: TRBD1; J gene: TRBJ2-4; clone size: once; CDR3 protein: CASRGTGIAKNIQYF; CDR3 DNA: TGTGCCAGCAGAGGGACAGGAATAGCCAAAAACATTCAGTACTTC
V gene: TRBV19; D gene: NA; J gene: TRBJ2-2; clone size: few; CDR3 protein: CASSIMSRGELFF; CDR3 DNA: TGTGCCAGTAGTATCATGTCCCGGGGGGAGCTGTTTTTT
V gene: TRBV5-4; D gene: TRBD2; J gene: TRBJ2-2; clone size: NA; CDR3 protein: CASSLESGGPRNGELFF; CDR3 DNA: TGTGCCAGCAGCTTGGAATCGGGAGGGCCGAGGAACGGGGAGCTGTTTTTT
V gene: TRBV24-1; D gene: NA; J gene: TRBJ2-2; clone size: NA; CDR3 protein: CATSARLGNTGELFF; CDR3 DNA: TGTGCCACCAGTGCCCGACTAGGGAACACCGGGGAGCTGTTTTTT
V gene: TRBV6-5; D gene: NA; J gene: TRBJ2-3; clone size: NA; CDR3 protein: CASSYSSTDTQYF; CDR3 DNA: TGTGCCAGCAGTTACTCGAGTACAGATACGCAGTATTTT
V gene: TRBV29-1; D gene: NA; J gene: TRBJ2-3; clone size: NA; CDR3 protein: CSVAGGTDTQYF; CDR3 DNA: TGCAGCGTTGCCGGGGGCACAGATACGCAGTATTTT
V gene: TRBV5-1; D gene: NA; J gene: TRBJ2-5; clone size: NA; CDR3 protein: CASSRREIPETQYF; CDR3 DNA: TGCGCCAGCAGCCGCCGGGAGATCCCAGAGACCCAGTACTTC
V gene: TRBV10-3; D gene: NA; J gene: TRBJ2-2; clone size: NA; CDR3 protein: CAISPLGAGELFF; CDR3 DNA: TGTGCCATCAGTCCCCTAGGCGCCGGGGAGCTGTTTTTT
V gene: TRBV7-2; D gene: NA; J gene: TRBJ2-3; clone size: once; CDR3 protein: CASSLAPRTVTDTQYF; CDR3 DNA: TGTGCCAGCAGCTTAGCGCCTCGTACAGTCACAGATACGCAGTATTTT
V gene: TRBV10-1; D gene: NA; J gene: TRBJ2-5; clone size: few; CDR3 protein: CASSEHGPGSATQYF; CDR3 DNA: TGCGCCAGCAGTGAGCATGGGCCGGGTAGCGCGACCCAGTACTTC
V gene: TRBV29-1; D gene: TRBD2; J gene: TRBJ2-5; clone size: once; CDR3 protein: CSVRGWPSGRETQYF; CDR3 DNA: TGCAGCGTTCGGGGGTGGCCTAGCGGGAGGGAGACCCAGTACTTC
V gene: TRBV18; D gene: TRBD1; J gene: TRBJ1-4; clone size: NA; CDR3 protein: CASSPGTGNEKLFF; CDR3 DNA: TGTGCCAGCTCACCCGGGACAGGGAATGAAAAACTGTTTTTT
V gene: TRBV18; D gene: TRBD2; J gene: TRBJ2-3; clone size: NA; CDR3 protein: CASSLGLAGTDTQYF; CDR3 DNA: TGTGCCAGCTCATTGGGACTAGCGGGCACAGATACGCAGTATTTT
V gene: TRBV14; D gene: TRBD1; J gene: TRBJ2-7; clone size: NA; CDR3 protein: CASSPLLQGVYEQYF; CDR3 DNA: TGTGCCAGCAGCCCCCTCCTGCAGGGGGTCTACGAGCAGTACTTC
V gene: TRBV10-3; D gene: TRBD2; J gene: TRBJ2-5; clone size: NA; CDR3 protein: CAISESLRAGGPSETQYF; CDR3 DNA: TGTGCCATCAGTGAGTCCCTACGAGCGGGAGGGCCCTCGGAGACCCAGTACTTC
V gene: TRBV30; D gene: NA; J gene: TRBJ1-2; clone size: NA; CDR3 protein: CACHLVRGYTF; CDR3 DNA: TGTGCCTGCCACCTTGTGCGGGGCTACACCTTC
V gene: TRBV5-1; D gene: NA; J gene: TRBJ2-7; clone size: NA; CDR3 protein: CASSLSRGREQYF; CDR3 DNA: TGCGCCAGCAGCTTGTCAAGGGGTCGGGAGCAGTACTTC
V gene: TRBV4-1; D gene: NA; J gene: TRBJ1-6; clone size: NA; CDR3 protein: CASSLLREYNSPLHF; CDR3 DNA: TGCGCCAGCAGCCTACTCCGGGAGTATAATTCACCCCTCCACTTT
V gene: TRBV4-3; D gene: TRBD2; J gene: TRBJ2-1; clone size: NA; CDR3 protein: CASSRLADNEQFF; CDR3 DNA: TGCGCCAGCAGCCGTCTAGCGGACAATGAGCAGTTCTTC